The 18 T cell receptor beta chains in this list originate from one sample, sequenced in a study of T-cell reconstitution after alpha-beta-depleted transplantation in children. A library of TCRbeta sequences, prepared with unique molecular identifiers, was generated. TCRdb fed the PCR reads into MiXCR, producing one record per CDR3 protein. This table holds around 370,000 distinct CDR3 sequences, 10% found once. The material sequenced was PBMCs from the stem cell graft donor, taken from the stem cell graft. These receptors originate from a human donor who donated a stem cell graft to a child with acute lymphoblastic leukemia.

The gene calls are TRBV5-6 and TRBJ2-2; D is unresolved. The V gene lost 1 base and the J gene lost 11 bases, with 9 bases spanning the gap. Germline CDR1 reads SGHDT; CDR2 reads YYEEEE. This CDR3 comprises 12 residues. The CDR3 loop reads CASSLLAYELFF. For the CDR3, the DNA is TGTGCCAGCAGCTTGTTGGCTTATGAGCTGTTTTTT.

This clonotype was observed once. The V call is TRBV20-1, the J call TRBJ1-2, with a possible D match to TRBD1 (6 bases). Germline assignment: CDR1 DFQATT and CDR2 SNEGSKA (reference sequence). Trimming shortened V by 6 bases and J by 3 bases, and 17 bases separated the two germline ends. The CDR3 contains 14 residues. Here the CDR3 reads CSAPIQGRHYGYTF. The CDR3 nucleotides are TGCAGTGCCCCTATACAGGGTCGCCACTATGGCTACACCTTC.

This clonotype showed up just a few times. The chain links TRBV27 to TRBJ2-3; D is perhaps TRBD2 (5 bases). V was pared by 6 bases and J by 4 bases, with 14 bases between. This CDR3 is 14 amino acids long. From germline, CDR1 is MNHEY and CDR2 SMNVEV (reference sequence). CDR3 amino acids: CASRLAGIADTQYF. In DNA form, the CDR3 reads TGTGCCAGCAGATTGGCGGGTATAGCAGATACGCAGTATTTT.

This clonotype showed up just a few times. This chain connects TRBV12-3 or TRBV12-4 to TRBJ2-7; the D is unclear. The CDR3 runs 15 residues. The V gene lost 7 bases and the J gene lost 1 base, with 17 bases spanning the gap. This chain's CDR3 is CASTLTRARSYEQYF. The CDR3 bases are TGTGCCAGCACCCTGACCCGGGCCCGATCCTACGAGCAGTACTTC.

A few counts support this clonotype. The CDR3 spells CASSPTSGTYTDTQYF. The CDR3 DNA is TGTGCCAGCAGTCCGACTAGCGGGACCTACACAGATACGCAGTATTTT. The chain has TRBV3-1 and TRBJ2-3, with 11 bases matching TRBD2. This CDR3 contains 16 residues. Trimming removed 6 bases from V and 2 bases from J; junction bases left unmatched: 7. Germline-derived CDR1 and CDR2 are LGHDT and YNNKEL (reference sequence).

The V gene is TRBV9, the J gene TRBJ2-3; D is uncertain. The germline V gene has CDR1 SGDLS and CDR2 YYNGEE. This CDR3 is 13 amino acids long. V dropped 2 bases and J dropped 4 bases, with 8 bases sitting between them. CDR3 sequence: CASSVSWADTQYF. CDR3 nucleotides: TGTGCCAGCAGCGTGAGTTGGGCAGATACGCAGTATTTT.

The chain uses TRBV5-5 and TRBJ2-2, with TRBD2 identical over 9 bases. The V gene end was trimmed by 3 bases and the J gene end by 7 bases; junction bases not matched to a gene: 13. The CDR3 is 17 residues long. Germline values: CDR1 SGHKS, CDR2 YYEKEE (reference sequence). Here the CDR3 DNA reads TGTGCCAGCAGCTCCGAGTTGGGACTAGCAGGGGTCGGGGAGCTGTTTTTT. Translation: CASSSELGLAGVGELFF.

The table lists this clonotype with many counts. The rearrangement links TRBV5-1 to TRBJ2-5; TRBD1 agrees at 9 bases. The CDR3 extends over 14 amino acids. V lost 4 bases to trimming and J lost 3 bases; unmatched junction nucleotides: 4. In germline, CDR1 is SGHRS, CDR2 YFSETQ. This CDR3 reads CASSMGQGEETQYF. CDR3 nucleotides: TGCGCCAGCAGCATGGGACAGGGAGAAGAGACCCAGTACTTC.

The chain links TRBV19 to TRBJ2-7, with TRBD2 matching 8 bases. Trimming at V came to 4 bases and at J to 1 base, leaving 6 bases not matched to a gene. CDR3 length: 15 amino acids. Germline V gene lookup returns CDR1 LNHDA and CDR2 SQIVND (reference sequence). CDR3 nucleotides: TGTGCCAGTAGTACAACGGGACTAGTATCCTACGAGCAGTACTTC. Protein: CASSTTGLVSYEQYF.

A few counts support this clonotype. The rearrangement uses TRBV5-1 and TRBJ2-1; 7 nucleotides align to TRBD1. CDR3 length: 15 amino acids. With V trimmed by 0 bases and J by 9 bases, 9 bases remained unmatched. Per germline, CDR1 SGHRS and CDR2 YFSETQ. The CDR3 DNA sequence: TGCGCCAGCAGCTTGGTAGCAGGGGGTGGTAGTGAGCAGTTCTTC. Translation: CASSLVAGGGSEQFF.

J is TRBJ2-7 and V is TRBV27, with TRBD2 matching 10 bases. From germline, CDR1 is MNHEY and CDR2 SMNVEV (reference sequence). The ends lost 3 bases at V and 7 bases at J; junction bases unmatched: 9. The length of the CDR3 is 15 residues. This CDR3 is CASSLEVAGGGEQYF. CDR3 DNA: TGTGCCAGCAGTTTGGAGGTAGCGGGAGGTGGGGAGCAGTACTTC.

This clonotype was counted a few times. The chain combines TRBV29-1 with TRBJ2-1, with 10 positions matching TRBD1. This CDR3 has 17 amino acids. V lost 3 bases and J lost 3; bases outside the gene matches: 11. In germline, CDR1 is SQVTM, CDR2 ANQGSEA. Here the CDR3 reads CSVDGWETGGNYNEQFF. The CDR3 DNA reads TGCAGCGTTGACGGTTGGGAGACAGGGGGCAACTACAATGAGCAGTTCTTC.

This clonotype was recorded at least ten times. The CDR3 reads CASSLWTGDQPQHF. The CDR3 DNA reads as TGTGCCAGCAGCTTATGGACAGGGGACCAGCCCCAGCATTTT. The chain recombines TRBV7-2 with TRBJ1-5; 9 nucleotides agree with TRBD1. The V segment lost 2 bases and the J segment 7 bases; nucleotides outside the gene matches: 3. The germline V gene has CDR1 SGHTA and CDR2 FQGNSA. This CDR3 has 14 residues.

In its sample, this clonotype was seen a few times. V is TRBV24-1 and J is TRBJ2-1; no firm D call. The germline V and J ends were trimmed by 3 bases and 8 bases, with 7 bases remaining between them. The CDR3 extends over 12 amino acids. The germline gives CDR1 KGHDR, CDR2 SFDVKD. CDR3 region: CATSDLPDEQFF. CDR3 bases: TGTGCCACCAGTGATCTCCCCGATGAGCAGTTCTTC.

This clonotype was seen only a few times. The gene calls are TRBV13 and TRBJ2-1; unclear D gene. Trimming pared 2 bases from V and 2 bases from J, leaving 10 bases between. This CDR3 is 15 amino acids long. Germline V gene lookup returns CDR1 PRHDT and CDR2 FYEKMQ (reference sequence). The CDR3 DNA reads as TGTGCCAGCAGCTTAAGTGCCACAACCTACAATGAGCAGTTCTTC. This codes for CASSLSATTYNEQFF.

This clonotype was observed many times. V usage is TRBV15 and J usage is TRBJ2-7; D gene unclear. Per germline, CDR1 LNHNV and CDR2 YYDKDF (reference sequence). This CDR3 comprises 15 residues. V shed 0 bases and J shed 2 bases, with 11 bases lying between them. The CDR3 here is CATSREFHGPYEQYF. The CDR3, as DNA: TGTGCCACCAGCAGAGAATTTCACGGCCCCTACGAGCAGTACTTC.

This clonotype has a count of ten or more. The J gene is TRBJ2-2, the V gene TRBV7-9, with D perhaps matching TRBD1 (6 bases). The CDR3 is 13 residues long. Trimming took 3 bases from V and 7 from J, leaving 9 bases between them. Looked up from germline, CDR1 is SEHNR and CDR2 is FQNEAQ (reference sequence). The CDR3 nucleotides read TGTGCCAGCAGCTTCCAGGGGAGCGGGGAGCTGTTTTTT. It yields the protein CASSFQGSGELFF.

The CDR3 DNA reads TGTGCCAGTAGTATCCCGGGGTGGGGGAGGTACAATGAGCAGTTCTTC. Amino acid sequence: CASSIPGWGRYNEQFF. This chain joins TRBV19 and TRBJ2-1; TRBD2 is a possible D gene (6 bases). The CDR3 has 16 amino acids. Germline-derived CDR1 and CDR2 are LNHDA and SQIVND (reference sequence). Trimming removed 3 bases at V and 4 bases at J, with 16 bases between.